Sequencing of this T cell receptor beta chain was carried out in a study of T cells in Graves' hyperthyroidism and ophthalmopathy. Study-wide results and caveats: Ophthalmopathy was model-predicted a median around seven months pre-onset.

Germline lookup yields CDR1 MDHEN and CDR2 SYDVKM. The CDR3 is 14 residues long. V was pared by 5 bases and J by 14 bases, with 22 bases between. RNA transcripts served as the template for amplifying TCR beta CDR3 regions. During a first-round RT-PCR of the TCR CDR3, the HTBI primer set was used. TCRdb reprocessed the multiplex PCR reads with MiXCR, giving one entry per CDR3 protein. Here the sample spans a few hundred thousand distinct CDR3 sequences, 15% to 19% being singletons. The sample holds a few counts of this clonotype. Its target is unknown. The sample comprised blood. The chain combines TRBV28 with TRBJ2-1; D is possibly TRBD1 (5 bases). The sequence was collected from a woman in her 30s with Graves' hyperthyroidism. CDR3 coding DNA: TGTGCCAGCAGTCTAGTGAATGCAGGGTATAAGAAGTTCTTC. As protein: CASSLVNAGYKKFF.